The 32 T cell receptor beta chains listed next were all sequenced from one sample in a study of T-cell reconstitution after alpha-beta-depleted transplantation in children. Library preparation (for TCRbeta) was performed with unique molecular identifiers. TCRdb used MiXCR to reprocess the PCR reads, holding one entry per CDR3 protein. Found here are 200,000 to 250,000 distinct CDR3 sequences, about 26% of them singletons; the top ten hold about 2.5%. This material consisted of PBMCs, taken before TCRalphabeta/CD19-depleted stem cell transplant. The receptors originated from a girl aged 2 to 9 with Fanconi anemia, due to receive a stem cell transplant.

The chain couples TRBV29-1 to TRBJ1-2; D is perhaps TRBD1 (5 bases). Germline V gives CDR1 SQVTM, CDR2 ANQGSEA. The CDR3 extends over 13 amino acids. The V and J ends lost 5 bases and 4 bases respectively, with 14 bases between them. CDR3 DNA sequence: TGCAGCGTTCTCCCCAGGGATACCTATGGCTACACCTTC. Protein sequence: CSVLPRDTYGYTF.

This chain uses TRBV2 with TRBJ2-7, with 8 bases matching TRBD1. The J segment lost 0 bases and the V segment lost 3 bases, leaving 7 bases of the junction unmatched. The germline CDR1 and CDR2 sequences are SNHLY and FYNNEI. The CDR3 covers 16 residues. Here the CDR3 DNA reads TGTGCCAGCAGTGATCCACGGGACAGGCTCTCCTACGAGCAGTACTTC. As protein: CASSDPRDRLSYEQYF. The full variable domain, its missing parts supplied by reference TRBV2 and TRBJ2-7, is EPEVTQTPSHQVTQMGQEVILRCVPISNHLYFYWYRQILGQKVEFLVSFYNNEISEKSEIFDDQFSVERPDGSNFTLKIRSTKLEDSAMYFCASSDPRDRLSYEQYFGPGTRLTVT.

This sequence joins TRBV5-1 and TRBJ2-1, with 9 bases aligning to TRBD2. The germline CDR1 and CDR2 sequences are SGHRS and YFSETQ. J gave up 7 bases and V 2 bases, and 7 bases lay outside the gene matches. The CDR3 totals 15 residues. The DNA for the CDR3 is TGCGCCAGCAGCTTAGTTATTAGCGGGAGAAATGAGCAGTTCTTC. It specifies CASSLVISGRNEQFF.

J is TRBJ2-7 and V is TRBV7-9, with TRBD1 matching 10 bases. Per the germline V gene, CDR1 is SEHNR and CDR2 is FQNEAQ (reference sequence). The CDR3 has 15 residues. J was trimmed by 5 bases and V by 2 bases; bases with no gene match: 6. CDR3 sequence (DNA): TGTGCCAGCAGCTTACTCGGGACAGGGGTGGACGAGCAGTACTTC. Amino acid sequence: CASSLLGTGVDEQYF.

On this clonotype: This may come from a read error, since a much larger clone is one base off. For the CDR3, the DNA is TGTGCCAGCAGGTGGTCCTTTGAGACCCAGTACTTC. Translation gives CASRWSFETQYF. The chain carries TRBV12-3 or TRBV12-4 and TRBJ2-5; the D is unclear. Trimming left V 6 bases short and J 5 bases short, with 10 bases between. CDR3 length: 12 residues.

The gene calls are TRBV7-3 and TRBJ2-2; possible D gene TRBD1, 6 bases. The CDR3 length is 15 residues. Germline V gives CDR1 SGHTA, CDR2 FQGTGA. Trimming removed 5 bases at V and 6 bases at J, with 16 bases between. The CDR3 DNA follows: TGTGCCAGCAGCCTAAATGGACAGCCGTCCGGGGAGCTGTTTTTT. As protein: CASSLNGQPSGELFF.

The chain has TRBV7-3 and TRBJ2-7, with TRBD1 as a possible D gene (5 bases). This CDR3 contains 15 residues. CDR1 is SGHTA and CDR2 is FQGTGA in the germline V gene. Trimming removed 0 bases at V and 2 bases at J, with 11 bases between. CDR3 nucleotide sequence: TGTGCCAGCAGCTTAACCAGGGCAGCTCCCTACGAGCAGTACTTC. Translation: CASSLTRAAPYEQYF.

This clonotype was counted only a few times. The rearrangement joins TRBV5-1 to TRBJ2-1; D is unresolved. Trimming stripped 2 bases from V and 5 bases from J, with 5 bases between. The CDR3 has 12 amino acids. Germline lookup yields CDR1 SGHRS and CDR2 YFSETQ. CDR3 sequence (DNA): TGCGCCAGCAGCTTCGCGAACAATGAGCAGTTCTTC. It translates to CASSFANNEQFF.

This clonotype was detected a few times. V gene TRBV20-1 combines with J gene TRBJ1-2; D not certain. The CDR3 length is 13 residues. Germline CDR1 and CDR2: DFQATT and SNEGSKA (reference sequence). The ends were cut back, 3 bases at V and 1 base at J, with 9 bases in the middle. The CDR3 spells CSASSGFNYGYTF. The CDR3 coding sequence is TGCAGTGCTAGCTCTGGGTTTAACTATGGCTACACCTTC.

This clonotype occurred many times. Germline and junction disagree at one end, which may indicate a read error. V gene TRBV5-1 combines with J gene TRBJ2-1; TRBD2 agrees at 14 bases. The CDR3 extends over 15 amino acids. Germline values: CDR1 SGHRS, CDR2 YFSETQ. The CDR3 spells CASSLGLAGGNEQFF. DNA of the CDR3: TGTGCCAGCAGCTTAGGACTAGCGGGGGGCAATGAGCAGTTCTTC. Full variable domain (outside the CDR3, taken from reference TRBV5-1 and TRBJ2-1): KAGVTQTPRYLIKTRGQQVTLSCSPISGHRSVSWYQQTPGQGLQFLFEYFSETQRNKGNFPGRFSGRQFSNSRSEMNVSTLELGDSALYLCASSLGLAGGNEQFFGPGTRLTVL.

This clonotype was detected ten times or more. V usage is TRBV29-1 and J usage is TRBJ2-5, with 9 bases aligning to TRBD1. Losses at the gene ends were 6 bases for V and 5 bases for J; bases not matched to a gene: 7. The CDR3 is 13 residues long. The germline CDR1 and CDR2 sequences are SQVTM and ANQGSEA. CDR3 sequence reads: CSVGDRAGETQYF. CDR3 sequence (DNA): TGCAGCGTCGGGGACAGGGCGGGGGAGACCCAGTACTTC.

This clonotype showed up many times. The chain joins TRBV4-1 to TRBJ1-5, with unresolved D. With 6 bases removed from V and 2 bases from J, the gap between germline ends came to 11 bases. Germline V gene data show CDR1 as MGHRA and CDR2 as YSYEKL. This CDR3 comprises 14 residues. The CDR3 region is CASSFDIGNQPQHF. CDR3 DNA: TGCGCCAGCAGTTTTGACATTGGCAATCAGCCCCAGCATTTT.

This clonotype was counted at least ten times. The chain joins TRBV27 to TRBJ2-1; D remains ambiguous. Trimming stripped 8 bases from V and 2 bases from J, with 7 bases between. CDR1 MNHEY and CDR2 SMNVEV come from the germline V gene (reference sequence). This CDR3 has 12 residues. CDR3 protein: CASGRPYNEQFF. The CDR3 DNA reads TGTGCCAGCGGTCGACCCTACAATGAGCAGTTCTTC.

Many counts were recorded for this clonotype. The rearrangement links TRBV29-1 to TRBJ1-2, with a tentative D call TRBD1 (6 bases). Germline assignment: CDR1 SQVTM and CDR2 ANQGSEA. The CDR3 sequence is 12 residues long. The V end was cut by 3 bases, the J end by 8 bases, with 13 bases between. The CDR3 sequence: CSVEGAGGGYTF. CDR3 sequence (DNA): TGCAGCGTTGAGGGGGCAGGTGGAGGCTACACCTTC.

This clonotype has just a few counts. The V and J genes are TRBV2 and TRBJ2-7, with D hard to call. V shed 7 bases and J shed 0 bases, with 16 bases lying between them. This CDR3 comprises 15 residues. Germline V gene data show CDR1 as SNHLY and CDR2 as FYNNEI. The CDR3 DNA reads TGTGCCAGCACCCAAGGGTCGTGGGTCTCCTACGAGCAGTACTTC. It encodes CASTQGSWVSYEQYF. The full variable domain, with the rest looked up from reference TRBV2 and TRBJ2-7, is EPEVTQTPSHQVTQMGQEVILRCVPISNHLYFYWYRQILGQKVEFLVSFYNNEISEKSEIFDDQFSVERPDGSNFTLKIRSTKLEDSAMYFCASTQGSWVSYEQYFGPGTRLTVT.

The J gene is TRBJ1-1, the V gene TRBV7-9, with 8 bases fitting TRBD1. Germline V gene lookup returns CDR1 SEHNR and CDR2 FQNEAQ (reference sequence). With V trimmed by 5 bases and J by 6 bases, 17 bases remained unmatched. The CDR3 spans 17 residues. CDR3 region: CASSTRDRPLTGSEAFF. The CDR3, as DNA: TGTGCCAGCAGCACCCGGGACAGGCCCCTTACCGGGTCTGAAGCTTTCTTT.

This CDR3 is CSARATADNYGYTF. In DNA form, the CDR3 reads TGCAGTGCTAGAGCTACAGCAGATAACTATGGCTACACCTTC. V usage is TRBV20-1 and J usage is TRBJ1-2; unclear D gene. Germline-derived CDR1 and CDR2 are DFQATT and SNEGSKA (reference sequence). The CDR3 has 14 amino acids. Trimming took off 1 base at V and 1 base at J, with 10 bases between the two ends.

In the case of this clonotype: A much larger clone differs by one base, so this may be a read error. The rearrangement links TRBV6-6 to TRBJ2-7; 9 bases are shared with TRBD1. Germline V CDR1 and CDR2: MNHNY, SVGAGI (reference sequence). This CDR3 contains 13 residues. The trim removed 5 bases at V and 5 bases at J, leaving 4 bases unmatched. Here the CDR3 reads CASSTRDRDEQYF. CDR3 coding DNA: TGTGCCAGCAGTACCCGGGACAGGGACGAGCAGTACTTC.

The rearrangement joins TRBV20-1 to TRBJ2-7; D gene ambiguous. V dropped 0 bases and J dropped 0 bases, with 15 bases sitting between them. Germline loops: CDR1 DFQATT, CDR2 SNEGSKA (reference sequence). This CDR3 spans 16 amino acids. CDR3 residues: CSARDFGPASSYEQYF. For the CDR3, the DNA is TGCAGTGCTAGAGATTTTGGACCAGCGAGCTCCTACGAGCAGTACTTC.

This clonotype was observed at least ten times. The chain combines TRBV20-1 with TRBJ2-2; the match to TRBD2 covers 9 bases. The trim removed 5 bases at V and 8 bases at J, leaving 3 bases unmatched. CDR1 is DFQATT, CDR2 SNEGSKA, per germline (reference sequence). There are 12 residues in the CDR3. The CDR3 nucleotides read TGCAGTGCTGGGACTAGCTGGGGGGAGCTGTTTTTT. Translating gives CSAGTSWGELFF.

This clonotype was picked up many times. The genes are TRBV29-1 and TRBJ2-7; TRBD1 agrees at 8 bases. There are 16 residues in the CDR3. CDR1 SQVTM and CDR2 ANQGSEA come from the germline V gene. J was trimmed by 3 bases and V by 3 bases; bases with no gene match: 13. The CDR3 protein is CSVERGQGAPLYEQYF. The CDR3 DNA is TGCAGCGTTGAGAGGGGGCAGGGGGCGCCTCTCTACGAGCAGTACTTC.

This clonotype occurred many times. The rearrangement links TRBV29-1 to TRBJ2-5, with TRBD1 identical over 7 bases. This CDR3 contains 13 residues. Germline-derived CDR1 and CDR2 are SQVTM and ANQGSEA. V shed 4 bases, J shed 2 bases, and the junction held 4 bases outside the gene matches. CDR3 nucleotides: TGCAGCGTTGCCCCGGGACAGCAAGAGACCCAGTACTTC. It yields the protein CSVAPGQQETQYF. The entire variable domain, with the rest obtained from reference TRBV29-1 and TRBJ2-5, is as follows: SAVISQKPSRDICQRGTSLTIQCQVDSQVTMMFWYRQQPGQSLTLIATANQGSEATYESGFVIDKFPISRPNLTFSTLTVSNMSPEDSSIYLCSVAPGQQETQYFGPGTRLLVL.

The genes are TRBV5-1 and TRBJ2-1; no firm D call. The CDR3 is 13 amino acids. V was trimmed by 1 base and J by 8 bases, leaving 10 bases between them. The germline CDR1 and CDR2 sequences are SGHRS and YFSETQ. CDR3 sequence: CASSLKYADEQFF. CDR3 nucleotides: TGCGCCAGCAGCTTGAAGTACGCGGATGAGCAGTTCTTC.

This clonotype was counted ten times or more. This rearrangement joins TRBV27 to TRBJ2-7; D may be TRBD2 (6 bases). The CDR3 has 15 residues. Trimming left V 3 bases short and J 4 bases short, with 16 bases between. The V gene's germline CDR1 is MNHEY and CDR2 SMNVEV (reference sequence). The CDR3, as DNA: TGTGCCAGCAGTTTGGGGTCGGCGGGACCGTACGAGCAGTACTTC. Its translation: CASSLGSAGPYEQYF.

This chain joins TRBV10-3 and TRBJ2-7, with 12 bases that match TRBD1. The V and J ends lost 5 bases and 4 bases, in that order; junction bases with no gene match: 6. Germline V CDR1 and CDR2: ENHRY, SYGVKD. The CDR3 covers 15 residues. CDR3 nucleotides: TGTGCCATCAGTCCTACGGGACAGGGGGCTTACGAGCAGTACTTC. Its protein is CAISPTGQGAYEQYF.

The chain carries TRBV20-1 and TRBJ2-1; D gene unclear. V lost 7 bases, J lost 3 bases, and 10 bases lay in between. The CDR3 sequence is 12 residues long. CDR1 and CDR2 from the germline V gene are DFQATT and SNEGSKA (reference sequence). CDR3 coding DNA: TGCAGTGTAAATGTGGTCTACAATGAGCAGTTCTTC. Residues: CSVNVVYNEQFF.

The chain joins TRBV20-1 to TRBJ2-1; no reliable D call. The V end was cut by 5 bases, the J end by 4 bases, with 9 bases between. The CDR3 sequence is 12 residues long. The germline gives CDR1 DFQATT, CDR2 SNEGSKA (reference sequence). The CDR3 sequence is CSADPAYNEQFF. In DNA, the CDR3 is TGCAGTGCTGATCCGGCATACAATGAGCAGTTCTTC.

This clonotype was counted ten times or more. This chain links TRBV12-3 or TRBV12-4 with TRBJ2-4; D unclear. CDR3 length: 16 amino acids. V lost 0 bases to trimming and J lost 0 bases, with 9 bases between them. CDR3: CASSLANLLAKNIQYF. In nucleotides, the CDR3 is TGTGCCAGCAGTTTAGCGAACTTGCTAGCCAAAAACATTCAGTACTTC.

In this sample, this clonotype turned up many times. CDR3 sequence: CASSQDRANQPQHF. The CDR3 coding sequence is TGTGCCAGCAGTCAGGACAGGGCAAATCAGCCCCAGCATTTT. This chain connects TRBV11-2 to TRBJ1-5, with 8 bases identical to TRBD1. Germline CDR1 and CDR2: SGHAT and FQNNGV. With 6 bases clipped from V and 4 bases from J, the junction kept 5 bases outside the gene matches. The CDR3 runs 14 residues.

The chain joins TRBV29-1 to TRBJ2-7; D perhaps matches TRBD1 (6 bases). Germline V gives CDR1 SQVTM, CDR2 ANQGSEA. V lost 4 bases and J 0 bases, leaving 22 bases between the germline ends. This CDR3 has 17 amino acids. CDR3 amino acids: CSVGLQGSLLSSYEQYF. The CDR3 bases are TGCAGCGTTGGTCTACAGGGCTCCTTGCTAAGCTCCTACGAGCAGTACTTC.

This clonotype is a singleton in its sample. J is TRBJ2-3 and V is TRBV20-1, with D perhaps TRBD2 (5 bases). V was trimmed by 1 base and J by 0 bases, leaving 11 bases between them. Germline V CDR1 and CDR2: DFQATT, SNEGSKA (reference sequence). This CDR3 spans 15 amino acids. The CDR3 coding sequence is TGCAGTGCTAGAGTTAGCGAAGCGAGCACAGATACGCAGTATTTT. Amino acids: CSARVSEASTDTQYF.

This clonotype came up a few times. CDR3 sequence: CASSITRGDNNEQFF. For the CDR3, the DNA is TGTGCCAGCAGCATAACGAGAGGCGACAACAATGAGCAGTTCTTC. The chain couples TRBV7-2 to TRBJ2-1; unclear D gene. Trimming cost V 5 bases and J 5 bases, with 16 bases left between them. This CDR3 comprises 15 residues. Germline CDR1 and CDR2: SGHTA and FQGNSA.